This paragraph reports one TCR beta chain. Its antigen remains unidentified. The data were obtained in a study of T cell responses to AZD1222 COVID-19 vaccine. Whole-study context: Timing groups of about 4 and about 12 weeks for second doses were pooled. Study conclusions and caveats: Only 6 or 7 AZD1222 recipients tested seropositive at baseline. Nearly half of unique spike-specific TCRs reportedly avoided B.1.351 and B.1.1.7 mutated regions. Regions 160-218 and 743-854 held dominance among vaccine-associated CD4 TCRs, which spanned spike.

This CDR3 has 13 residues. V was trimmed by 7 bases and J by 0 bases, leaving 8 bases between them. From germline, CDR1 is SGHRS and CDR2 YFSETQ. The data were produced by immunoSEQ multiplex PCR, yet TCRdb's version contains in-frame clones alone and is incomplete. The profile covers over 100,000 clones, with 85% to 90% appearing a single time and approximately 3.1% taken by the ten largest. The chain has TRBV5-1 and TRBJ1-3; D is possibly TRBD1 (5 bases). This clonotype was obtained from an adult in good health. The sequencing used peripheral blood, collected on day 0 of AZD1222 vaccination. The CDR3 DNA sequence: TGCGCCAGCTCGACAGACTCTGGAAACACCATATATTTT. Encoded protein: CASSTDSGNTIYF.